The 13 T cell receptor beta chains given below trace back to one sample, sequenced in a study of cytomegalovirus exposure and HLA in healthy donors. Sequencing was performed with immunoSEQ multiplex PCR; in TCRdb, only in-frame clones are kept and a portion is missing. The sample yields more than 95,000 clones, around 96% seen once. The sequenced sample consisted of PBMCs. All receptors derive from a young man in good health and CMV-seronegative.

CDR3 DNA sequence: TGTGCCAGTAGCCCGACAGGGCACCCAAATGAAGCTTTCTTT. Residues: CASSPTGHPNEAFF. The chain joins TRBV19 to TRBJ1-1; 7 positions agree with TRBD1. The CDR3 loop spans 14 amino acids. Trimming removed 6 bases from V and 7 bases from J; junction bases left unmatched: 11. Germline V lookup: CDR1 LNHDA, CDR2 SQIVND (reference sequence).

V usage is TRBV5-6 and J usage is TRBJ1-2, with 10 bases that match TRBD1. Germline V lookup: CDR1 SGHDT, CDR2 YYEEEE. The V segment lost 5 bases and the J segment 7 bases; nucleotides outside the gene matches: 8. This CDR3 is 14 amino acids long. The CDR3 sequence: CASSFKTGGGGYTF. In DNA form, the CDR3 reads TGTGCCAGCAGTTTTAAGACAGGGGGCGGTGGCTACACCTTC.

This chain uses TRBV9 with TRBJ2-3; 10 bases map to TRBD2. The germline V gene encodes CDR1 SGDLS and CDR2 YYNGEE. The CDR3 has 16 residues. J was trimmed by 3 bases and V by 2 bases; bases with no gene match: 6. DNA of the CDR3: TGTGCCAGCAGCGTCACTTCTAGCGGGAGAACAGATACGCAGTATTTT. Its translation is CASSVTSSGRTDTQYF.

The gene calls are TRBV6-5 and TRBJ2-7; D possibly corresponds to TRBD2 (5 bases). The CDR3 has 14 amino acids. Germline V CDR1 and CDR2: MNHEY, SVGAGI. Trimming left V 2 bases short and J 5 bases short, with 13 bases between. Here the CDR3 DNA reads TGTGCCAGCAGTTACGTGCGGGCGAGGGACGAGCAGTACTTC. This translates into CASSYVRARDEQYF.

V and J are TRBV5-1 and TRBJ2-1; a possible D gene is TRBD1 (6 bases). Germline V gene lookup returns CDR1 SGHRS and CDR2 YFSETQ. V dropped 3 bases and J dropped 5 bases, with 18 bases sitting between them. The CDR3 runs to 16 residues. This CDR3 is CASSSQRQVRDNEQFF. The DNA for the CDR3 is TGCGCCAGCAGCTCTCAACGACAGGTCCGGGACAATGAGCAGTTCTTC.

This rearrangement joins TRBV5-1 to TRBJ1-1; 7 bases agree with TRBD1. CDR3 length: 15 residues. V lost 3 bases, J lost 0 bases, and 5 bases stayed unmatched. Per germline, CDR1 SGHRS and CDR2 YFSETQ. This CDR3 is CASSSGQAMNTEAFF. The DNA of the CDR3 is TGCGCCAGCAGCTCAGGACAGGCGATGAACACTGAAGCTTTCTTT.

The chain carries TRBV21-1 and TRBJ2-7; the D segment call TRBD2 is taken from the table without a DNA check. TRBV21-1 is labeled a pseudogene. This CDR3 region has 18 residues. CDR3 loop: CASSRPGTRGGVPYEQYF. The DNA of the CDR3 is TGTGCCAGCAGCAGACCCGGGACTAGGGGTGGGGTCCCGTACGAGCAGTACTTC.

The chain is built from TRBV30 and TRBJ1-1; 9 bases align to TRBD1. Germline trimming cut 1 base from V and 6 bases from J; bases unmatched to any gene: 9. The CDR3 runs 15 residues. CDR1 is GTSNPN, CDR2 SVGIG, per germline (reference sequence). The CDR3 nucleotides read TGTGCCTGGAGTGGGGGGGACAGGGAAATAGCTGAAGCTTTCTTT. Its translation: CAWSGGDREIAEAFF.

The CDR3 region has the DNA TGTGCCAGCAGCCTACACGCCGGGACAGGGCAGGAGCAGTTCTTC. It specifies CASSLHAGTGQEQFF. This chain joins TRBV7-2 and TRBJ2-1, with TRBD1 identical over 9 bases. The length of the CDR3 is 15 residues. V gave up 5 bases and J gave up 10 bases; unmatched junction bases: 12. Germline CDR1 is SGHTA and CDR2 is FQGNSA.

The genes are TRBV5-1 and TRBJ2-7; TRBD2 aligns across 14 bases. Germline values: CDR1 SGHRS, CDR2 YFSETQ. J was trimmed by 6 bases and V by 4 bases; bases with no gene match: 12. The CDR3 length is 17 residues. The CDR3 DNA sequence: TGCGCCAGCAGCGAACACTTGGGACTAGCGGGAGCTGTCGAGCAGTACTTC. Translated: CASSEHLGLAGAVEQYF.

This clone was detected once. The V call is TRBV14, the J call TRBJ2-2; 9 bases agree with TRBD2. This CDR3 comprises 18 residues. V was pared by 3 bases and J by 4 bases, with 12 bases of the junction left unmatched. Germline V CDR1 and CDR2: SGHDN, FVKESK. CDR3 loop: CASSHPGSSGTFTGELFF. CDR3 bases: TGTGCCAGCAGCCACCCTGGATCTAGCGGGACTTTCACCGGGGAGCTGTTTTTT.

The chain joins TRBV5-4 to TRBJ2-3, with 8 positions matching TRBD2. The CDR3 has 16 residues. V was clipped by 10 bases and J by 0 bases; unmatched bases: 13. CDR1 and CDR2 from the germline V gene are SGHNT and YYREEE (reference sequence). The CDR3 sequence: CASGRASGPSTDTQYF. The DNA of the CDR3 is TGTGCCTCCGGACGGGCTAGCGGGCCTAGCACAGATACGCAGTATTTT.

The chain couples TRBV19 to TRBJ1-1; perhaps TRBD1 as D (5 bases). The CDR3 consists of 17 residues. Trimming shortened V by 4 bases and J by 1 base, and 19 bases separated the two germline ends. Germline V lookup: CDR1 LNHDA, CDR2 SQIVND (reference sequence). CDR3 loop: CASSSQGLNQGNTEAFF. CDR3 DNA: TGTGCCAGTAGTAGCCAGGGCCTAAACCAGGGGAACACTGAAGCTTTCTTT. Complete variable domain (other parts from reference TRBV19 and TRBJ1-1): DGGITQSPKYLFRKEGQNVTLSCEQNLNHDAMYWYRQDPGQGLRLIYYSQIVNDFQKGDIAEGYSVSREKKESFPLTVTSAQKNPTAFYLCASSSQGLNQGNTEAFFGQGTRLTVV.